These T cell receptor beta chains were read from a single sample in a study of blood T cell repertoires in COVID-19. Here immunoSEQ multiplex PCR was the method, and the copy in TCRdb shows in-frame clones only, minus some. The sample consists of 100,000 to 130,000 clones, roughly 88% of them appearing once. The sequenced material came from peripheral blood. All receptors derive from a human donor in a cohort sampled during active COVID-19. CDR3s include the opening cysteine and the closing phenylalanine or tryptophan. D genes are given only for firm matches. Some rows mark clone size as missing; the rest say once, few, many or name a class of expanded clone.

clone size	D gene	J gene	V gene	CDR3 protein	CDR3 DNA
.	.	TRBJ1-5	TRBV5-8	CASSSARRRGANQPQHF	TGTGCCAGCAGCTCGGCTAGAAGGCGTGGGGCAAATCAGCCCCAGCATTTT
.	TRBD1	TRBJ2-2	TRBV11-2	CASRLNSGGNTGELFF	TGTGCCAGCAGACTGAATTCAGGGGGGAACACCGGGGAGCTGTTTTTT
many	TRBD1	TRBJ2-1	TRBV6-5	CASTVDRGNYNEQFF	TGTGCCAGCACCGTGGACAGGGGTAACTACAATGAGCAGTTCTTC
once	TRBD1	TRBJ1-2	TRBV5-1	CASSPLGQADYGYTF	TGCGCCAGCAGCCCTTTGGGACAGGCAGACTATGGCTACACCTTC
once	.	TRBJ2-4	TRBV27	CASSPQGGKTKNIQYF	TGTGCCAGCAGTCCACAGGGGGGGAAGACCAAAAACATTCAGTACTTC
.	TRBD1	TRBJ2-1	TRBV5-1	CASSLTGGSYNEQFF	TGCGCCAGCAGCTTGACAGGGGGCTCTTACAATGAGCAGTTCTTC
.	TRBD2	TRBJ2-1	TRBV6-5	CASSYTFAGAMNEQFF	TGTGCCAGCAGTTACACTTTCGCGGGAGCTATGAATGAGCAGTTCTTC
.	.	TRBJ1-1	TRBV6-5	CASSLQGRNTEAFF	TGTGCCAGCAGCCTACAGGGAAGGAACACTGAAGCTTTCTTT
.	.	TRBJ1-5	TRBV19	CASSISRYQPQHF	TGTGCCAGTAGTATTTCCAGATATCAGCCCCAGCATTTT
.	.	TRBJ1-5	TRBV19	CASSIRGGQPQHF	TGTGCCAGTAGTATCAGGGGCGGCCAGCCCCAGCATTTT
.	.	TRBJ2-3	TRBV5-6	CASSGGLEGFTDTQYF	TGTGCCAGCAGCGGGGGCCTCGAGGGGTTCACAGATACGCAGTATTTT
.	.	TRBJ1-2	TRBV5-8	CASSQERRVYYYGYTF	TGTGCCAGCAGCCAGGAGCGCAGGGTCTACTACTATGGCTACACCTTC
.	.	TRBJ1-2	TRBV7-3	CASSPRGVTGDGYTF	TGTGCCAGCAGCCCCCGTGGGGTGACGGGGGATGGCTACACCTTC
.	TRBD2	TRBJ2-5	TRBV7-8	CASSDSGRARETQYF	TGTGCCAGCAGCGATAGCGGGAGGGCCCGGGAGACCCAGTACTTC
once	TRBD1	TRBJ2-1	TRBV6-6	CASRQGQGLSGPHKQFF	TGTGCCAGCCGTCAGGGACAGGGTCTATCCGGCCCCCATAAGCAGTTCTTC
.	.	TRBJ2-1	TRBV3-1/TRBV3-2	CASSQRRGASSYNEQFF	TGTGCCAGCAGCCAACGCCGGGGGGCGAGCTCCTACAATGAGCAGTTCTTC
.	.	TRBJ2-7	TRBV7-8	CASSPRERSYEQYF	TGTGCCAGCAGCCCCCGGGAGAGATCCTACGAGCAGTACTTC
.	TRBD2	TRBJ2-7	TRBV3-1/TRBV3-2	CASSHHAGGGVYEQYF	TGTGCCAGCAGCCACCACGCGGGCGGGGGGGTATACGAGCAGTACTTC
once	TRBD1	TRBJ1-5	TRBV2	CASSRTGGGNQPQHF	TGTGCCAGCAGCCGGACAGGGGGGGGCAATCAGCCCCAGCATTTT
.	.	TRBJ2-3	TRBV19	CASSQGGGTDTQYF	TGTGCCAGTAGTCAGGGGGGCGGGACAGATACGCAGTATTTT
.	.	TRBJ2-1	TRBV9	CASSVEGAASYNEQFF	TGTGCCAGCAGCGTAGAGGGAGCGGCCTCCTACAATGAGCAGTTCTTC
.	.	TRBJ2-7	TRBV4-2	CASSQANRPYEQYF	TGTGCCAGCAGCCAAGCCAACAGGCCCTACGAGCAGTACTTC
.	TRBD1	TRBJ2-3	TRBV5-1	CASSSGQGNTDTQYF	TGCGCCAGCAGCTCGGGACAGGGAAATACAGATACGCAGTATTTT
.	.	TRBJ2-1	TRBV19	CASSSRTSGIHNEQFF	TGTGCCAGTAGTTCCAGGACGTCAGGGATCCACAATGAGCAGTTCTTC
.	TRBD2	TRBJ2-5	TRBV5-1	CASNWLAGPGETQYF	TGCGCCAGCAACTGGCTAGCGGGGCCCGGAGAGACCCAGTACTTC
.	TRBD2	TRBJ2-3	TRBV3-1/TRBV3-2	CASSPKGLAASTDTQYF	TGTGCCAGCAGCCCAAAAGGACTAGCGGCTAGCACAGATACGCAGTATTTT
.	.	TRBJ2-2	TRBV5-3	CARSQGLPGGTGELFF	TGTGCCAGAAGCCAAGGACTTCCCGGGGGCACCGGGGAGCTGTTTTTT
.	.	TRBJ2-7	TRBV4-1	CASSQGGREVDEQYF	TGCGCCAGCAGCCAAGGTGGCAGGGAAGTAGACGAGCAGTACTTC
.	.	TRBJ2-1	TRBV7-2	CASSLGSYNEQFF	TGTGCCAGCAGCTTAGGTAGCTACAATGAGCAGTTCTTC
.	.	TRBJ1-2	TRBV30	CAWSVLRSGYTF	TGTGCCTGGAGTGTACTCAGGTCCGGCTACACCTTC
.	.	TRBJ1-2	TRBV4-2	CASSQEVLRGKTYGYTF	TGTGCCAGCAGCCAAGAAGTGCTTAGGGGAAAAACCTATGGCTACACCTTC
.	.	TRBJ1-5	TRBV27	CASAIWGGGGPNQPQHF	TGTGCCAGCGCTATCTGGGGGGGAGGGGGGCCAAATCAGCCCCAGCATTTT
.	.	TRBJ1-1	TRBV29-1	CSVEGGGAPEAFF	TGCAGCGTTGAGGGGGGTGGGGCTCCTGAAGCTTTCTTT
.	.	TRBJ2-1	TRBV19	CASSFPGNEQFF	TGTGCCAGTAGTTTCCCGGGCAATGAGCAGTTCTTC
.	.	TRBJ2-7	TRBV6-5	CASSLGADSYEQYF	TGTGCCAGCAGCCTGGGGGCAGACTCCTACGAGCAGTACTTC
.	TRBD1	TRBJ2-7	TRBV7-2	CASSLEGTGAYEQYF	TGTGCCAGCAGCTTAGAGGGGACAGGGGCCTACGAGCAGTACTTC
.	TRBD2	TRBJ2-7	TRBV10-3	CAISQGASGYEQYF	TGTGCCATCAGCCAAGGGGCTAGCGGCTACGAGCAGTACTTC
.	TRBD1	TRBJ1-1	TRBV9	CASSPDRGGEAFF	TGTGCCAGCAGCCCCGACAGGGGAGGTGAAGCTTTCTTT
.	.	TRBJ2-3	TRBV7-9	CASSISGTRGDTQYF	TGTGCCAGCAGCATATCCGGGACTCGGGGGGATACGCAGTATTTT
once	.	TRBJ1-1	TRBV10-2	CASSEQGGTEAFF	TGCGCCAGCAGTGAGCAGGGAGGGACTGAAGCTTTCTTT
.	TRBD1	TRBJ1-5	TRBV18	CASSLYQGAGQPQHF	TGTGCCAGCTCACTATATCAGGGGGCGGGTCAGCCCCAGCATTTT
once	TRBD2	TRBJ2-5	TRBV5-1	CASSTGLAAQEFETQYF	TGCGCCAGCAGCACGGGACTAGCTGCCCAGGAGTTCGAGACCCAGTACTTC
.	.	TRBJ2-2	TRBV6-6	CASIKGLGNTGELFF	TGTGCCAGCATAAAGGGACTTGGTAACACCGGGGAGCTGTTTTTT
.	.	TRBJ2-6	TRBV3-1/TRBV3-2	CASSQDRGVLTF	TGTGCCAGCAGCCAAGATCGCGGTGTCCTGACTTTC
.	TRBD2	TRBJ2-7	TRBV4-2	CASSQNSGGRLEQYF	TGTGCCAGCAGCCAGAATAGCGGGGGGCGGCTCGAGCAGTACTTC
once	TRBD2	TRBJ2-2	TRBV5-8	CASSPGRLAGGTGELFF	TGTGCCAGCAGCCCAGGGAGACTAGCGGGAGGCACCGGGGAGCTGTTTTTT
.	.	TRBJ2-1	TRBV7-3	CASSRGQNSYNEQFF	TGTGCCAGCAGCCGCGGACAGAACTCCTACAATGAGCAGTTCTTC